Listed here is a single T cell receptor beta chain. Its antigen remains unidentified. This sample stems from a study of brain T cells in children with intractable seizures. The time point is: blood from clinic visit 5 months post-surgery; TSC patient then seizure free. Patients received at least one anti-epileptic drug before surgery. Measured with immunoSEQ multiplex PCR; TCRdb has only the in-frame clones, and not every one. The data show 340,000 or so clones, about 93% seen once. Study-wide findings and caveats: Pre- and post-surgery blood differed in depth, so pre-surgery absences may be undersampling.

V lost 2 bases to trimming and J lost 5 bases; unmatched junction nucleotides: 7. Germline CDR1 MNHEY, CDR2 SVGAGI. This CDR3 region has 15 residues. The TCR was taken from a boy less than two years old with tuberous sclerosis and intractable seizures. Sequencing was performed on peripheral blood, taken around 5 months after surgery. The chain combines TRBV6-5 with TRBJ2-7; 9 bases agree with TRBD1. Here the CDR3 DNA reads TGTGCCAGCAGTTACGGTGGGGGACAGGGCGACGAGCAGTACTTC. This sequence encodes CASSYGGGQGDEQYF.